Listed below are T cell receptor beta chains from one sample, sequenced in a study of blood T cell repertoires in COVID-19. The protocol was immunoSEQ multiplex PCR, while the TCRdb copy is restricted to in-frame clones and leaves out a portion. Seen here are over 250,000 clones, 90% observed once, and the top ten hold around 1.1%. The specimen sequenced was PBMCs or T cells enriched from blood (not recorded which). The receptors were gathered from a woman aged 25-40 years who had recovered from COVID-19. The CDR3 runs from the conserved cysteine through the conserved F or W. The order of the fields is CDR3 length, V gene, CDR3 protein.

>11|TRBV20-1
CSAPGFYEQYF
>14|TRBV5-1
CASSFYRVDTEAFF
>14|TRBV19
CASSVFGSNQPQHF
>16|TRBV9
CASSGGLAGDTDTQYF
>14|TRBV6-1
CASSETGLTDTQYF
>15|TRBV12-5
CASGSPGQGANGYTF
>14|TRBV5-6
CASSLGQGKTEAFF
>15|TRBV7-2
CASSPHAEGFYGYTF
>13|TRBV30
CAWSVRSGREQFF
>15|TRBV27
CASSSRQGTNQPQHF
>12|TRBV28
CASTVLNYGYTF
>14|TRBV5-6
CASRTQGNTGELFF
>14|TRBV7-2
CASSLMGQAYGYTF
>14|TRBV5-1
CASSLSGTTYEQYF
>13|TRBV24-1
CATEAATYNEQFF
>13|TRBV9
CASSVRGDTEAFF
>15|TRBV19
CASSMTSGVTDTQYF
>17|TRBV21-1
CASSKVGGRIYGGEQFF
>17|TRBV14
CASSQRTGGRAPGELFF
>16|TRBV7-9
CASSSTLADTYNEQFF
>15|TRBV9
CASSGGTGHNQPQHF
>19|TRBV27
CASRLVGRRDRPYNSPLHF
>14|TRBV28
CASSLGRGGGELFF
>15|TRBV6-1
CASSEGRGRFQPQHF
>13|TRBV7-8
CASSLGSDQPQHF
>14|TRBV5-1
CASSLAGSPGELFF
>15|TRBV9
CASSPRLAGPNEQFF
>14|TRBV27
CASRTIDSLGGYTF
>15|TRBV10-3
CAISGSGSSYNEQFF
>16|TRBV7-8
CASSVQGFSTNEKLFF
>14|TRBV2
CASRHASSGNTIYF
>13|TRBV6-4
CASGQGIDNEQFF
>13|TRBV10-3
CATGSGGTYEQYF
>16|TRBV11-2
CASSRDRGEAGNTIYF
>14|TRBV6-5
CASTQYRGNYRYTF
>15|TRBV19
CASSMDGGRAPEQFF
>12|TRBV19
CASSIVGGEQYF
>15|TRBV5-1
CASSPTGGSSYEQYF
>17|TRBV12-5
CASGSLIAGASYNEQFF
>16|TRBV23-1
CASSQPGTPLRNEQFF
>17|TRBV28
CASSFWASGVGWNEQFF
>14|TRBV6-5
CASSRTSGRETQYF
>19|TRBV21-1
CASSGQNGITGMVYTEAFF
>14|TRBV18
CASSYQGFQETQYF
>15|TRBV28
CASSSSGTGGETQYF